The 2 T cell receptor beta chains below come from one sample, sequenced in a study of response to subunit inactivated influenza vaccine. TCRdb re-called the RT-PCR reads with MiXCR, one entry per CDR3 protein. The sample lists hundreds of thousands of distinct CDR3 sequences, roughly 8.2% seen once, with roughly 13% in the top ten. The material sequenced was PBMCs from blood, taken around 25 months after vaccination. Source of these receptors: a man between 45 and 75 years old who received an inactivated influenza vaccine.

This clonotype was counted many times. This chain links TRBV12-3 or TRBV12-4 with TRBJ1-6; 7 nucleotides line up with TRBD1. J gave up 7 bases and V 3 bases, and 0 bases lay outside the gene matches. The CDR3 is 13 amino acids. The CDR3 loop reads CASSLTGNSPLHF. The CDR3, as DNA: TGTGCCAGCAGTTTGACAGGGAATTCACCCCTCCACTTT.

In this sample, this clonotype turned up many times. The V and J genes are TRBV4-1 and TRBJ2-7; 9 bases match TRBD2. The CDR3 is made up of 16 amino acids. The V gene's germline CDR1 is MGHRA and CDR2 YSYEKL. V lost 1 base to trimming and J lost 4 bases; unmatched junction nucleotides: 8. The CDR3 loop is CASSQVASGATYEQYF. DNA of the CDR3: TGCGCCAGCAGCCAAGTGGCTAGCGGGGCAACTTACGAGCAGTACTTC.